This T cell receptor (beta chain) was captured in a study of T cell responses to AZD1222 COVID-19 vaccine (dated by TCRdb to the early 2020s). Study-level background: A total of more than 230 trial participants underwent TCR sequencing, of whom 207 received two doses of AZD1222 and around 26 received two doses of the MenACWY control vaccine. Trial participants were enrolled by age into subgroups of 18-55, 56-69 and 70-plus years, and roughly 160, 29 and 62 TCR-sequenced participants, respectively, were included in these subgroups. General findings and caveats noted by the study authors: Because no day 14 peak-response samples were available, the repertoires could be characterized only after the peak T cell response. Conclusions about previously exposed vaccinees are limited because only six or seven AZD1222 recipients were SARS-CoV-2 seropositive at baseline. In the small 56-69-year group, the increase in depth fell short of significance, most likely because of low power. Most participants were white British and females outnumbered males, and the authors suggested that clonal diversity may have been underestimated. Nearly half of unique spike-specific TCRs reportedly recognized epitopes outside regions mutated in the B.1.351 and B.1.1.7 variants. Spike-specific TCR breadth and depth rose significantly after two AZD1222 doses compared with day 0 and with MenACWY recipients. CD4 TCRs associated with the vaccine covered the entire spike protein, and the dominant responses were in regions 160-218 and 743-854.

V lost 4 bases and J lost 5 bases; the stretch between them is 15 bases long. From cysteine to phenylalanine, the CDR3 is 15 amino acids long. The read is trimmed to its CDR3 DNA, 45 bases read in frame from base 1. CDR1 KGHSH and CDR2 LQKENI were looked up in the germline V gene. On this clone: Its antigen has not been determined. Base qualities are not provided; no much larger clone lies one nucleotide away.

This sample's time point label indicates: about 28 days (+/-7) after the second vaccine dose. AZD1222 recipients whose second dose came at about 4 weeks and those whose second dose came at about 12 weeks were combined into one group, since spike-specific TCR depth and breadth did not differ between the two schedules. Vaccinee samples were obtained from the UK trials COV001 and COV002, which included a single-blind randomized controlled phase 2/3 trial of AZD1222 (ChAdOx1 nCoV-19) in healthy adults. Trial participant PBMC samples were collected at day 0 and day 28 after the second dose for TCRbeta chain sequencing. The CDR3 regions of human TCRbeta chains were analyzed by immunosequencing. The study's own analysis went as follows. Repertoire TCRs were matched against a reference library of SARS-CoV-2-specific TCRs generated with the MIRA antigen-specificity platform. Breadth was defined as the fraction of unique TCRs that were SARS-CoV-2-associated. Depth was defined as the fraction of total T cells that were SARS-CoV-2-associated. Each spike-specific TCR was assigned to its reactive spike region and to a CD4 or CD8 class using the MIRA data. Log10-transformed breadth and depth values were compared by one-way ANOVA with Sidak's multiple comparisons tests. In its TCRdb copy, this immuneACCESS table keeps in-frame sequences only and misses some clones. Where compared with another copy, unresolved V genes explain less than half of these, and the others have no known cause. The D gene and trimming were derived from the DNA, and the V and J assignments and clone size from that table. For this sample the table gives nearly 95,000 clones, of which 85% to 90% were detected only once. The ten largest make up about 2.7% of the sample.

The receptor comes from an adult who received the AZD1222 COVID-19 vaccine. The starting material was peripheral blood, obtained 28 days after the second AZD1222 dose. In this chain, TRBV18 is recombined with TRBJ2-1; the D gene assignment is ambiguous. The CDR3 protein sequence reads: CASSLSGSFNNEQFF. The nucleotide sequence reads TGTGCCAGCTCACTCTCCGGCTCTTTTAACAATGAGCAGTTCTTC.